Listed below are T cell receptor beta chains from one sample, sequenced in a study of cytomegalovirus exposure and HLA in healthy donors. The protocol was immunoSEQ multiplex PCR, while the TCRdb copy is restricted to in-frame clones and leaves out a portion. This sample has over 65,000 clones, with 75% found just once. Material: PBMCs. Receptors were obtained from a woman aged 25 to 39 in good health and CMV-seropositive. CDR3s include the opening cysteine and the closing phenylalanine or tryptophan. A D gene is named only where the DNA matches it firmly. The listing skips clone size in some rows; elsewhere it reads once, few, many or a size class.

V gene	J gene	D gene	clone size	CDR3 protein	CDR3 DNA
TRBV29-1	TRBJ1-1	-	-	CSVADQEVSTEAFF	TGCAGCGTTGCCGATCAGGAGGTGAGCACTGAAGCTTTCTTT
TRBV5-6	TRBJ2-7	-	-	CASSLGTSLYEQYF	TGTGCCAGCAGCTTGGGGACTTCCCTGTACGAGCAGTACTTC
TRBV2	TRBJ1-1	-	few	CASTEGVTEAFF	TGTGCCAGCACCGAAGGGGTCACTGAAGCTTTCTTT
TRBV25-1	TRBJ2-2	TRBD2	-	CASSNTGLAAFGGELFF	TGTGCCAGCAGCAACACCGGACTAGCGGCCTTCGGCGGGGAGCTGTTTTTT
TRBV9	TRBJ1-3	-	-	CASSADSSGNTIYF	TGTGCCAGCAGCGCGGACAGCTCTGGAAACACCATATATTTT
TRBV18	TRBJ2-7	TRBD1	-	CASSRLPGTGDYEQYF	TGTGCCAGCTCACGGCTTCCCGGGACAGGGGACTACGAGCAGTACTTC
TRBV25-1	TRBJ2-1	-	-	CASSHRDYNEQFF	TGTGCCAGCAGCCACAGGGATTACAATGAGCAGTTCTTC
TRBV30	TRBJ2-3	TRBD1	-	CAWSFSRDRGDTQYF	TGTGCCTGGAGTTTCTCTCGGGACAGGGGGGATACGCAGTATTTT
TRBV5-6	TRBJ1-5	-	-	CASSFGGKGQPQHF	TGTGCCAGCAGCTTCGGAGGGAAAGGACAGCCCCAGCATTTT
TRBV28	TRBJ1-4	TRBD1	few	CASSSPGQGNEKLFF	TGTGCCAGCAGTTCCCCGGGACAGGGGAATGAAAAACTGTTTTTT
TRBV5-6	TRBJ2-7	TRBD2	-	CASSFWAGDNEQYF	TGTGCCAGCAGCTTTTGGGCGGGAGATAACGAGCAGTACTTC
TRBV10-2	TRBJ2-3	-	-	CASSELDYVYF	TGCGCCAGCAGTGAATTGGACTATGTCTATTTT
TRBV19	TRBJ2-5	TRBD1	-	CASRMFGQGETQYF	TGTGCCAGTAGGATGTTCGGACAGGGGGAGACCCAGTACTTC
TRBV7-8	TRBJ2-7	TRBD2	-	CASSLAGPLAGVPYEQYF	TGTGCCAGCAGCTTAGCGGGCCCACTAGCGGGAGTACCCTACGAGCAGTACTTC
TRBV5-1	TRBJ2-7	TRBD1	-	CASSIGTASSYEQYF	TGCGCCAGCAGCATCGGGACAGCAAGCTCCTACGAGCAGTACTTC
TRBV30	TRBJ2-7	-	-	CAGWKAELYEQYF	TGTGCCGGGTGGAAAGCGGAACTCTACGAGCAGTACTTC
TRBV9	TRBJ2-5	TRBD2	once	CASSATLAGGETQYF	TGTGCCAGCAGCGCAACCTTAGCGGGAGGGGAGACCCAGTACTTC
TRBV10-3	TRBJ2-2	TRBD2	-	CAISGDSGGTGELFF	TGTGCCATCAGTGGCGATAGCGGGGGAACCGGGGAGCTGTTTTTT
TRBV9	TRBJ2-3	TRBD2	once	CASSLSGKADTQYF	TGTGCCAGCAGCCTTAGCGGGAAGGCAGATACGCAGTATTTT
TRBV28	TRBJ1-1	TRBD1	few	CASNLQGLAFF	TGTGCCAGCAACCTACAGGGGCTAGCTTTCTTT
TRBV28	TRBJ2-7	TRBD2	once	CASSLCSSSGRKIYEQYF	TGTGCCAGCAGTTTATGCTCATCTAGCGGGAGAAAGATCTACGAGCAGTACTTC
TRBV5-1	TRBJ2-1	TRBD1	-	CASSLGDREGNEQFF	TGCGCCAGCAGCTTGGGGGACAGGGAGGGCAATGAGCAGTTCTTC
TRBV15	TRBJ1-3	-	-	CATSRERGGGNTIYF	TGTGCCACCAGCAGGGAAAGGGGAGGCGGAAACACCATATATTTT
TRBV4-3	TRBJ2-7	TRBD1	-	CASSQAPTGVASYEQYF	TGCGCCAGCAGCCAAGCCCCGACAGGGGTTGCCTCCTACGAGCAGTACTTC
TRBV5-6	TRBJ2-7	-	-	CASSHLGASEQYF	TGTGCCAGCAGCCACTTGGGGGCATCCGAGCAGTACTTC
TRBV6-6	TRBJ2-1	-	-	CASTGGGVDNEQFF	TGTGCCAGCACCGGCGGGGGCGTCGACAATGAGCAGTTCTTC
TRBV15	TRBJ2-1	-	-	CATSRNSYNEQFF	TGTGCCACCAGCAGAAACAGTTACAATGAGCAGTTCTTC
TRBV19	TRBJ2-5	-	-	CASSTWGEETQYF	TGTGCCAGTAGTACCTGGGGCGAAGAGACCCAGTACTTC